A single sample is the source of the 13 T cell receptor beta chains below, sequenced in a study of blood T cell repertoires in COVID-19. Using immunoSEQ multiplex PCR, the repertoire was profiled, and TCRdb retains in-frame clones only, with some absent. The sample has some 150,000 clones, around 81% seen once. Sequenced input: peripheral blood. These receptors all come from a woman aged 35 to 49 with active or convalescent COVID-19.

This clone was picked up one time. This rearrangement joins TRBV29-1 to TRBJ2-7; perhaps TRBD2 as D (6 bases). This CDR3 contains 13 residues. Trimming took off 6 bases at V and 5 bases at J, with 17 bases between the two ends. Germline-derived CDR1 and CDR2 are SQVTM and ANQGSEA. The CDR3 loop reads CSVVGGPRDEQYF. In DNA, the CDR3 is TGCAGCGTCGTTGGAGGGCCAAGGGACGAGCAGTACTTC.

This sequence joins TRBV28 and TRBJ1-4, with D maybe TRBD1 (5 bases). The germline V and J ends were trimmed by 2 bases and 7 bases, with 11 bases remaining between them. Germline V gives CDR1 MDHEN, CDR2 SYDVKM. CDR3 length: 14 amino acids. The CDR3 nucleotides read TGTGCCAGCAGTTTACCAGGGAAGGGTGAAAAACTGTTTTTT. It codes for CASSLPGKGEKLFF.

CDR3 sequence reads: CASSLGPEGQGFTDTQYF. The CDR3 nucleotides are TGTGCCAGCAGCTTAGGGCCGGAGGGGCAGGGTTTCACAGATACGCAGTATTTT. The rearrangement uses TRBV11-2 and TRBJ2-3; weak D call: TRBD2 (6 bases). The length of the CDR3 is 18 residues. Deletions cut 1 base from V and 2 bases from J, with 19 bases between. Germline V gene lookup returns CDR1 SGHAT and CDR2 FQNNGV.

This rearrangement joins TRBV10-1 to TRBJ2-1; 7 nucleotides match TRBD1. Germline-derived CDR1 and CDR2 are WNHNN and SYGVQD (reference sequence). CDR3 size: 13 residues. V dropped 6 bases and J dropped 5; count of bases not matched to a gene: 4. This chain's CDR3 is CASSIDRDNEQFF. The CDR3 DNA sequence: TGCGCCAGCAGCATTGACAGGGACAATGAGCAGTTCTTC.

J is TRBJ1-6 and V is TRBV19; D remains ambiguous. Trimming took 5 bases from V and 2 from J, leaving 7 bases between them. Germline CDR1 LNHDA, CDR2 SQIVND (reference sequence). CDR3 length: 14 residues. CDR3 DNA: TGTGCCAGTAGTCCCGGTGCCTATAATTCACCCCTCCACTTT. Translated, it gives CASSPGAYNSPLHF.

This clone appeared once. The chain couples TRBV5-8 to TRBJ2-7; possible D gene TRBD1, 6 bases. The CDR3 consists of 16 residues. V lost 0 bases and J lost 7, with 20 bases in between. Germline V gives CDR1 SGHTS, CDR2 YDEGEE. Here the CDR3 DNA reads TGTGCCAGCAGCTTGGTGGGTAAGGGACAAACGGGGGAGCAGTACTTC. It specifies CASSLVGKGQTGEQYF.

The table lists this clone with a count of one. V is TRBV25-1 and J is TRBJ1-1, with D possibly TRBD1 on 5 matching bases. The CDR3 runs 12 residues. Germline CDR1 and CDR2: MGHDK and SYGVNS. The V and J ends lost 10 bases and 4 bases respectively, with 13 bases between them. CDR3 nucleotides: TGTGCCACCCTCGGACACCTCACTGAAGCTTTCTTT. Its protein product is CATLGHLTEAFF.

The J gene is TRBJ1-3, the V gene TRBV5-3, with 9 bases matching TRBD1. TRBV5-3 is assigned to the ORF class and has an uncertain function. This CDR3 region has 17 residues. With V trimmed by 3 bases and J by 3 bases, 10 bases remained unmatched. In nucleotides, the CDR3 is TGTGCCAGAAGCTCCCTACCCGACAGGGGGTATGGAAACACCATATATTTT. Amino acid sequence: CARSSLPDRGYGNTIYF.

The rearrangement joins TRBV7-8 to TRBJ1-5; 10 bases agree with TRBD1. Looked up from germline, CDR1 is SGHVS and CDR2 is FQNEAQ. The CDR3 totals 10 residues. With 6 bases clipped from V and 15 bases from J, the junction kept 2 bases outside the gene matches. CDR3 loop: CASRGQGLHF. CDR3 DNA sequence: TGTGCCAGCAGGGGACAGGGGTTGCATTTT.

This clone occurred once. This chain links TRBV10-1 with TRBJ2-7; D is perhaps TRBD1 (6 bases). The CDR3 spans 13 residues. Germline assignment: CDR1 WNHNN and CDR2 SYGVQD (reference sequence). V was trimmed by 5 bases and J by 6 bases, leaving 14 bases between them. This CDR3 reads CASSPRNRVEQYF. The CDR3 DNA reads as TGCGCCAGCAGTCCCCGCAACAGGGTCGAGCAGTACTTC.

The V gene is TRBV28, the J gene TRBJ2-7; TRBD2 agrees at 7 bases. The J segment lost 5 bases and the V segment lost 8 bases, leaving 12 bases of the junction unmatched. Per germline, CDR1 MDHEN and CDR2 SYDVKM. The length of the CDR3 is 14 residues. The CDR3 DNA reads TGTGCCAGCTGCACGGGGGGAGGGATCCACGAGCAGTACTTC. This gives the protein CASCTGGGIHEQYF.

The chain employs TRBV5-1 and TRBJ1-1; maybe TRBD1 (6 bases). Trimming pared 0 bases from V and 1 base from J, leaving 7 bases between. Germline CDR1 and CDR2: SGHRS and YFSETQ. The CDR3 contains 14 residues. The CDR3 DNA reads TGCGCCAGCAGCTTGGCGACAGGGAACACTGAAGCTTTCTTT. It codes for CASSLATGNTEAFF. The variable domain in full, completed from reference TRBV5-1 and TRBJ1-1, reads KAGVTQTPRYLIKTRGQQVTLSCSPISGHRSVSWYQQTPGQGLQFLFEYFSETQRNKGNFPGRFSGRQFSNSRSEMNVSTLELGDSALYLCASSLATGNTEAFFGQGTRLTVV.

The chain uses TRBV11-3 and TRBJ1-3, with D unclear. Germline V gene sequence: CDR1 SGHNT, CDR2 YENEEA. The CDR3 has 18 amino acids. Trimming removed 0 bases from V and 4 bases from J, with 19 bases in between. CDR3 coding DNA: TGTGCCAGCAGCTTAGATTGGGGAGCCGGGCCTTTCGGAAACACCATATATTTT. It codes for CASSLDWGAGPFGNTIYF.